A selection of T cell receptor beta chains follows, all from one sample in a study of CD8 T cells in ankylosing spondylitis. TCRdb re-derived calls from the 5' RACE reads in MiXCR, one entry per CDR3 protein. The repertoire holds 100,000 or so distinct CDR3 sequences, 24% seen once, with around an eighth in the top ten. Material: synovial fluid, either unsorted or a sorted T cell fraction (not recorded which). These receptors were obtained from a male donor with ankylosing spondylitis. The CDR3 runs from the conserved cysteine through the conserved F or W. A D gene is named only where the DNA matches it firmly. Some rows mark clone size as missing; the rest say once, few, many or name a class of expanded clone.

CDR3aa: CSVESGSADTQYF
CDR3nt: TGCAGCGTTGAATCGGGGAGCGCTGATACGCAGTATTTT
len: 13
v_gene: TRBV29-1
d_gene: NA
abundance: few
j_gene: TRBJ2-3

CDR3aa: CASSLGLGQMNTEAFF
CDR3nt: TGCGCCAGCAGCTTGGGTCTAGGGCAGATGAACACTGAAGCTTTCTTT
len: 16
v_gene: TRBV5-1
d_gene: NA
abundance: few
j_gene: TRBJ1-1

CDR3aa: CASSSWGNEKLFF
CDR3nt: TGTGCCAGCAGCTCCTGGGGTAATGAAAAACTGTTTTTT
len: 13
v_gene: TRBV7-9
d_gene: NA
abundance: NA
j_gene: TRBJ1-4

CDR3aa: CASRGRQGQETQYF
CDR3nt: TGTGCCAGCAGAGGACGGCAGGGGCAAGAGACCCAGTACTTC
len: 14
v_gene: TRBV5-5
d_gene: NA
abundance: many
j_gene: TRBJ2-5

CDR3aa: CSAPGQSTDTQYF
CDR3nt: TGCAGTGCCCCGGGACAGTCCACAGATACGCAGTATTTT
len: 13
v_gene: TRBV20-1
d_gene: TRBD1
abundance: NA
j_gene: TRBJ2-3

CDR3aa: CASSLAWKSHTGELFF
CDR3nt: TGCGCCAGCAGCTTGGCCTGGAAGAGCCACACCGGGGAGCTGTTTTTT
len: 16
v_gene: TRBV5-1
d_gene: NA
abundance: NA
j_gene: TRBJ2-2

CDR3aa: CASSRSVDQPQHF
CDR3nt: TGTGCCAGCAGTAGGTCAGTCGATCAGCCCCAGCATTTT
len: 13
v_gene: TRBV12-3/TRBV12-4
d_gene: NA
abundance: many
j_gene: TRBJ1-5

CDR3aa: CSAPDRAINTGELFF
CDR3nt: TGCAGTGCTCCGGACAGGGCGATAAACACCGGGGAGCTGTTTTTT
len: 15
v_gene: TRBV20-1
d_gene: TRBD1
abundance: NA
j_gene: TRBJ2-2

CDR3aa: CSVEGYETGNTIYF
CDR3nt: TGCAGCGTTGAGGGGTACGAGACTGGAAACACCATATATTTT
len: 14
v_gene: TRBV29-1
d_gene: NA
abundance: NA
j_gene: TRBJ1-3

CDR3aa: CAISESPGGFKRHTGELFF
CDR3nt: TGTGCCATCAGTGAGTCACCGGGAGGGTTTAAGCGGCACACCGGGGAGCTGTTTTTT
len: 19
v_gene: TRBV10-3
d_gene: TRBD2
abundance: NA
j_gene: TRBJ2-2

CDR3aa: CASSLGQDYNEQFF
CDR3nt: TGTGCCAGCAGCTTAGGACAGGACTACAATGAGCAGTTCTTC
len: 14
v_gene: TRBV7-9
d_gene: NA
abundance: once
j_gene: TRBJ2-1